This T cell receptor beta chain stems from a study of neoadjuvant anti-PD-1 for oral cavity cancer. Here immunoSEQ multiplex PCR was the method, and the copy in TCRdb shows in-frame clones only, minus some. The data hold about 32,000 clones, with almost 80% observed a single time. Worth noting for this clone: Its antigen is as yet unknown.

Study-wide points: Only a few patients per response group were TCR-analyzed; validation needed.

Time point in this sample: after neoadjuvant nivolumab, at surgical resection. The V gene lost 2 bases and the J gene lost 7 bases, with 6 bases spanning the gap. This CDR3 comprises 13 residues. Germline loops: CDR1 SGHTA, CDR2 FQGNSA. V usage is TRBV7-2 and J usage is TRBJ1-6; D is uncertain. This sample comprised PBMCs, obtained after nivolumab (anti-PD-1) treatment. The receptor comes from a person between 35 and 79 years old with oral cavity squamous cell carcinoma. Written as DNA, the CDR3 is TGTGCCAGCAGCTTACGTGGCAATTCACCCCTCCACTTT. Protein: CASSLRGNSPLHF.